Shown below are 32 T cell receptor beta chains from a single sample sequenced in a study of control samples from healthy donors and cancer patients. Only in-frame clones appear in the TCRdb table, and some are missing; sequencing was by immunoSEQ multiplex PCR. The top ten clones hold roughly 5.3% of a sample with fewer than 200,000 clones, almost 90% of them seen once. The sample was blood. Source of these receptors: a young woman in good health.

This chain links TRBV27 with TRBJ2-2, with D perhaps matching TRBD1 (6 bases). This CDR3 region has 15 residues. V was pared by 6 bases and J by 6 bases, with 17 bases between. Looked up from germline, CDR1 is MNHEY and CDR2 is SMNVEV (reference sequence). CDR3: CASRWGQGTPGELFF. The CDR3 bases are TGTGCCAGCAGGTGGGGGCAGGGGACCCCCGGGGAGCTGTTTTTT.

V is TRBV15 and J is TRBJ2-2; D is ambiguous. The germline V gene encodes CDR1 LNHNV and CDR2 YYDKDF (reference sequence). This CDR3 region has 13 residues. Trimming removed 5 bases from V and 6 bases from J, with 10 bases in between. The CDR3 region has the DNA TGTGCCACCAGCGGGTGGGGTGCCGGGGAGCTGTTTTTT. As protein: CATSGWGAGELFF. Full variable domain (outside the CDR3, taken from reference TRBV15 and TRBJ2-2): DAMVIQNPRYQVTQFGKPVTLSCSQTLNHNVMYWYQQKSSQAPKLLFHYYDKDFNNEADTPDNFQSRRPNTSFCFLDIRSPGLGDTAMYLCATSGWGAGELFFGEGSRLTVL.

The V call is TRBV3-1 (or the pseudogene TRBV3-2), the J call TRBJ1-4; D is unclear. The germline gives CDR1 LGHDT, CDR2 YNNKEL (reference sequence). The CDR3 is 11 residues long. V was cut by 3 bases and J by 16 bases, with 12 bases left in between. The CDR3 protein is CASSQSGPKFF. The CDR3 DNA reads TGTGCCAGCAGCCAGTCCGGGCCAAAGTTTTTT.

This chain joins TRBV5-6 and TRBJ1-1, with D perhaps matching TRBD1 (6 bases). Trimming left V 2 bases short and J 1 base short, with 21 bases between. Per germline, CDR1 SGHDT and CDR2 YYEEEE. The CDR3 spans 18 residues. CDR3 sequence reads: CASSFPFVTEDRNTEAFF. The CDR3 DNA follows: TGTGCCAGCAGCTTTCCTTTCGTGACCGAGGACAGGAACACTGAAGCTTTCTTT.

The chain employs TRBV19 and TRBJ1-5; D might be TRBD1 (5 bases). Trimming shortened V by 2 bases and J by 3 bases, and 8 bases separated the two germline ends. Germline V lookup: CDR1 LNHDA, CDR2 SQIVND (reference sequence). The CDR3 has 14 residues. The CDR3 coding sequence is TGTGCCAGTAGTATACCCAGGGCCAATCAGCCCCAGCATTTT. Translated: CASSIPRANQPQHF. Full variable domain (outside the CDR3, taken from reference TRBV19 and TRBJ1-5): DGGITQSPKYLFRKEGQNVTLSCEQNLNHDAMYWYRQDPGQGLRLIYYSQIVNDFQKGDIAEGYSVSREKKESFPLTVTSAQKNPTAFYLCASSIPRANQPQHFGDGTRLSIL.

The V call is TRBV19, the J call TRBJ2-1; weak D call: TRBD2 (5 bases). Trimming removed 6 bases from V and 3 bases from J, with 18 bases in between. The length of the CDR3 is 16 residues. The germline V gene encodes CDR1 LNHDA and CDR2 SQIVND (reference sequence). In DNA, the CDR3 is TGTGCCAGTAGGCTCTCGGGGAGCGGAGTCTACAATGAGCAGTTCTTC. As protein: CASRLSGSGVYNEQFF.

The chain has TRBV27 and TRBJ2-1, with 8 bases lining up with TRBD1. This CDR3 has 15 amino acids. The germline CDR1 and CDR2 sequences are MNHEY and SMNVEV (reference sequence). The V gene end was trimmed by 6 bases and the J gene end by 2 bases; junction bases not matched to a gene: 6. The CDR3 protein is CASSPGQGPYNEQFF. The CDR3 nucleotides are TGTGCCAGCAGCCCAGGACAGGGCCCCTACAATGAGCAGTTCTTC.

This clone appeared once. The chain joins TRBV5-4 to TRBJ2-3; perhaps TRBD1 as D (6 bases). This CDR3 spans 15 amino acids. V was cut by 2 bases and J by 0 bases, with 10 bases left in between. The germline CDR1 and CDR2 sequences are SGHNT and YYREEE (reference sequence). The CDR3: CASSLWDISTDTQYF. Written as DNA, the CDR3 is TGTGCCAGCAGCTTATGGGACATCAGCACAGATACGCAGTATTTT.

The V call is TRBV28, the J call TRBJ1-2; maybe TRBD1 (5 bases). In germline, CDR1 is MDHEN, CDR2 SYDVKM. V gave up 1 base and J gave up 8 bases, with 11 bases separating them. CDR3 length equals 13 residues. This CDR3 is CASSLSGLRGYTF. DNA for the CDR3: TGTGCCAGCAGTTTATCAGGGCTCCGGGGCTACACCTTC.

V and J are TRBV7-9 and TRBJ2-2; no clear D gene. Deletions cut 5 bases from V and 4 bases from J, with 8 bases between. CDR1 is SEHNR and CDR2 is FQNEAQ in the germline V gene (reference sequence). The CDR3 has 13 residues. The CDR3 loop is CASSQGPTGELFF. For the CDR3, the DNA is TGTGCCAGCAGCCAAGGGCCCACCGGGGAGCTGTTTTTT. The entire variable domain, with the rest obtained from reference TRBV7-9 and TRBJ2-2, is as follows: DTGVSQNPRHKITKRGQNVTFRCDPISEHNRLYWYRQTLGQGPEFLTYFQNEAQLEKSRLLSDRFSAERPKGSFSTLEIQRTEQGDSAMYLCASSQGPTGELFFGEGSRLTVL.

This chain uses TRBV7-9 with TRBJ2-1; 9 bases match TRBD2. Germline trimming cut 5 bases from V and 10 bases from J; bases unmatched to any gene: 12. This CDR3 contains 15 residues. Per the germline V gene, CDR1 is SEHNR and CDR2 is FQNEAQ (reference sequence). The CDR3 here is CASSKSGGTPGEQFF. In DNA, the CDR3 is TGTGCCAGCAGCAAGAGCGGGGGGACCCCGGGGGAGCAGTTCTTC.

V gene TRBV5-1 combines with J gene TRBJ2-3; 8 bases match TRBD2. Germline CDR1 reads SGHRS; CDR2 reads YFSETQ. V lost 2 bases and J lost 1; bases outside the gene matches: 6. The CDR3 is 16 residues long. CDR3 nucleotides: TGCGCCAGCAGCTTCGGGACTAGAGGCGGCACAGATACGCAGTATTTT. It translates to CASSFGTRGGTDTQYF. Full variable domain (remainder filled in from reference TRBV5-1 and TRBJ2-3): KAGVTQTPRYLIKTRGQQVTLSCSPISGHRSVSWYQQTPGQGLQFLFEYFSETQRNKGNFPGRFSGRQFSNSRSEMNVSTLELGDSALYLCASSFGTRGGTDTQYFGPGTRLTVL.

This clone has at least ten counts. V gene TRBV7-9 combines with J gene TRBJ1-1; unclear D gene. Trimming removed 5 bases at V and 4 bases at J, with 8 bases between. Per the germline V gene, CDR1 is SEHNR and CDR2 is FQNEAQ (reference sequence). This CDR3 is built from 12 residues. The CDR3 DNA is TGTGCCAGCAGCCTCCTCTTCACTGAAGCTTTCTTT. It codes for CASSLLFTEAFF.

This chain uses TRBV12-3 or TRBV12-4 with TRBJ1-6; perhaps TRBD1 as D (5 bases). V was cut by 6 bases and J by 9 bases, with 12 bases left in between. The CDR3 totals 13 residues. CDR3 sequence: CASRREGISPLHF. CDR3 DNA: TGTGCCAGCAGGAGGGAGGGGATTTCACCCCTCCACTTT.

This chain links TRBV10-3 with TRBJ2-1; D remains unclear. The CDR3 covers 15 residues. Germline loops: CDR1 ENHRY, CDR2 SYGVKD. The V and J ends lost 6 bases and 2 bases respectively, with 14 bases between them. The CDR3, as DNA: TGTGCCATCAGGAACGCGGCCAGAACCTACAATGAGCAGTTCTTC. Protein: CAIRNAARTYNEQFF.

The V and J genes are TRBV5-1 and TRBJ2-3; 8 positions match TRBD2. Trimming at V came to 0 bases and at J to 6 bases, leaving 3 bases not matched to a gene. CDR1 is SGHRS and CDR2 is YFSETQ in the germline V gene. This CDR3 has 14 amino acids. The CDR3 sequence: CASSLGTSPDTQYF. Here the CDR3 DNA reads TGCGCCAGCAGCTTGGGGACTAGCCCGGATACGCAGTATTTT.

The chain has TRBV19 and TRBJ1-2; weak D call: TRBD1 (5 bases). The V and J ends lost 4 bases and 8 bases respectively, with 14 bases between them. This CDR3 comprises 13 residues. Germline V CDR1 and CDR2: LNHDA, SQIVND (reference sequence). DNA of the CDR3: TGTGCCAGTAGTACCCACAGGACCAGCGGCTACACCTTC. Amino acid sequence: CASSTHRTSGYTF.

The J gene is TRBJ2-1, the V gene TRBV2; D not resolved. The CDR3 consists of 13 residues. Deletions cut 2 bases from V and 6 bases from J, with 8 bases between. The V gene's germline CDR1 is SNHLY and CDR2 FYNNEI. CDR3 coding DNA: TGTGCCAGCAGTGAACTTACAAGCAATGAGCAGTTCTTC. Its protein product is CASSELTSNEQFF.

A few counts support this clone. The chain employs TRBV10-1 and TRBJ2-3, with TRBD2 identical over 8 bases. In germline, CDR1 is WNHNN, CDR2 SYGVQD (reference sequence). With 0 bases clipped from V and 1 base from J, the junction kept 3 bases outside the gene matches. This CDR3 has 16 residues. The CDR3 loop reads CASSESTSGRTDTQYF. In DNA form, the CDR3 reads TGCGCCAGCAGTGAGTCAACTAGCGGACGCACAGATACGCAGTATTTT.

This chain joins TRBV30 and TRBJ1-5; tentative D call: TRBD1 (6 bases). V was trimmed by 7 bases and J by 1 base, leaving 8 bases between them. This CDR3 spans 12 amino acids. CDR1 GTSNPN and CDR2 SVGIG come from the germline V gene (reference sequence). In nucleotides, the CDR3 is TGTGCCTACAGGGTGAGCAATCAGCCCCAGCATTTT. It is translated as CAYRVSNQPQHF.

The CDR3 DNA reads TGTGCCAGCACAACGGACAGGGGAGGAGAAGAGACCCAGTACTTC. Translation: CASTTDRGGEETQYF. The J gene is TRBJ2-5, the V gene TRBV18; TRBD1 agrees at 9 bases. This CDR3 is built from 15 residues. CDR1 is KGHSH and CDR2 is LQKENI in the germline V gene. V shed 8 bases and J 3 bases; nucleotides not matched to a gene: 10.

The rearrangement joins TRBV6-1 to TRBJ2-7; 9 bases match TRBD1. CDR1 and CDR2 from the germline V gene are MNHNS and SASEGT. With 1 base clipped from V and 3 bases from J, the junction kept 4 bases outside the gene matches. This CDR3 region has 15 residues. The CDR3 loop reads CASSEDRGRFYEQYV. CDR3 coding DNA: TGTGCCAGCAGTGAAGACAGGGGGCGCTTCTACGAGCAGTACGTC.

The rearrangement uses TRBV5-1 and TRBJ2-3; D is possibly TRBD1 (5 bases). CDR1 and CDR2 from the germline V gene are SGHRS and YFSETQ. Trimming shortened V by 2 bases and J by 0 bases, and 10 bases separated the two germline ends. The CDR3 is 15 residues long. This CDR3 is CASSLQDSSTDTQYF. The CDR3 DNA sequence: TGCGCCAGCAGCTTACAGGATTCTAGCACAGATACGCAGTATTTT.

Notes on this clone: A much larger clonotype is one base distant, so this may be a read error. The chain couples TRBV12-3 or TRBV12-4 to TRBJ2-2; D not resolved. V was trimmed by 5 bases and J by 1 base, leaving 2 bases between them. The CDR3 length is 12 residues. As DNA, the CDR3 is TGTGCCAGCAGTAAGAACACCGGGGAGCTGTTTTTT. Protein sequence: CASSKNTGELFF.

This clone was seen just once. The V call is TRBV28, the J call TRBJ2-1, with 7 bases fitting TRBD2. Looked up from germline, CDR1 is MDHEN and CDR2 is SYDVKM. V lost 2 bases and J lost 5; bases outside the gene matches: 9. The CDR3 has 16 residues. The CDR3, as DNA: TGTGCCAGCAGTTTAAGTCCAGCGGGGCCTGACAATGAGCAGTTCTTC. Protein sequence: CASSLSPAGPDNEQFF.

V and J are TRBV19 and TRBJ1-1, with no clear D. The CDR3 is 11 amino acids. CDR1 LNHDA and CDR2 SQIVND come from the germline V gene (reference sequence). Trimming shortened V by 5 bases and J by 6 bases, and 7 bases separated the two germline ends. The CDR3 reads CASSRRAEAFF. The CDR3 coding sequence is TGTGCCAGTAGTCGACGAGCTGAAGCTTTCTTT.

The sample holds a few counts of this clone. This chain joins TRBV6-5 and TRBJ1-1; a possible D gene is TRBD1 (5 bases). With 9 bases removed from V and 1 base from J, the gap between germline ends came to 6 bases. Germline V gene data show CDR1 as MNHEY and CDR2 as SVGAGI. The CDR3 length is 11 residues. Here the CDR3 reads CASQGNTEAFF. CDR3 DNA sequence: TGTGCCAGTCAGGGGAACACTGAAGCTTTCTTT.

The rearrangement links TRBV2 to TRBJ1-2; the match to TRBD1 covers 8 bases. With V trimmed by 1 base and J by 4 bases, 5 bases remained unmatched. Germline V gene sequence: CDR1 SNHLY, CDR2 FYNNEI. The length of the CDR3 is 15 residues. DNA of the CDR3: TGTGCCAGCAGTGAAGGAGGACAGGGCAGCTATGGCTACACCTTC. It yields the protein CASSEGGQGSYGYTF.

Here the CDR3 DNA reads TGTGCCAGCATCCCTCGTGGACCATCCAGCGGGGAGCTGTTTTTT. Amino acids: CASIPRGPSSGELFF. The chain uses TRBV5-5 and TRBJ2-2; D ambiguous. Trimming cost V 6 bases and J 7 bases, with 19 bases left between them. There are 15 residues in the CDR3. Looked up from germline, CDR1 is SGHKS and CDR2 is YYEKEE (reference sequence).

This clone was detected only once. The chain links TRBV5-4 to TRBJ2-5; D unresolved. V shed 0 bases and J shed 1 base, with 4 bases lying between them. The CDR3 runs to 13 residues. Germline V gene lookup returns CDR1 SGHNT and CDR2 YYREEE (reference sequence). CDR3 in amino acids: CASSLGSQETQYF. As DNA, the CDR3 is TGTGCCAGCAGCTTGGGTTCCCAAGAGACCCAGTACTTC.

The chain carries TRBV2 and TRBJ2-7; D might be TRBD2 (7 bases). The V gene lost 4 bases and the J gene lost 0 bases, with 10 bases spanning the gap. CDR1 is SNHLY, CDR2 FYNNEI, per germline. The CDR3 loop spans 14 amino acids. CDR3 residues: CASSGGGLSYEQYF. In DNA form, the CDR3 reads TGTGCCAGCAGTGGGGGGGGCCTCTCCTACGAGCAGTACTTC.

This sequence joins TRBV3-1 (or the pseudogene TRBV3-2) and TRBJ2-1; 8 bases match TRBD2. The CDR3 contains 15 residues. In germline, CDR1 is LGHDT, CDR2 YNNKEL (reference sequence). Losses at the gene ends were 4 bases for V and 6 bases for J; bases not matched to a gene: 8. The CDR3 is CASSLRGGSINEQFF. Here the CDR3 DNA reads TGTGCCAGCAGCCTTCGGGGGGGCTCGATCAATGAGCAGTTCTTC.